This T cell receptor (beta chain) was captured in a study of cytomegalovirus exposure and HLA in healthy donors. V dropped 2 bases and J dropped 3 bases, with 10 bases sitting between them. The CDR3 runs 14 residues. Germline V gives CDR1 MNHEY, CDR2 SVGAGI. This clone occurred once. The PCR had 60 Vbeta and 13 Jbeta primers. Sequencing used immunoSEQ multiplex PCR; TCRdb keeps in-frame clones, though not all of them. The top ten clones hold over 1.5% of a sample with some 130,000 clones, around 63% of them seen once. The origin of this receptor is a human donor in good health. The chain is built from TRBV6-5 and TRBJ1-1; D call uncertain. Sequenced input: PBMCs. CDR3 region: CASSYSAGDTEAFF. DNA of the CDR3: TGTGCCAGCAGTTACAGTGCCGGAGACACTGAAGCTTTCTTT.